Listed here is a single T cell receptor (beta chain). Authors' methods: From reference gene primer amplification, estimates of nucleated cell counts were derived. Assay used: immunoSEQ multiplex PCR; TCRdb lists only in-frame clones, some missing. That table is the source of V, J and clone size, and D and trimming were worked out from the DNA. The sample gives around 200,000 clones, around 83% of which show up once; under 7.5% is in the top ten. The data were taken from a study of blood T cell repertoires in COVID-19. Study details: Some COVID-19 samples were acute and others convalescent; all came from the United States, Italy and Spain. Sample material is recorded as cDNA or gDNA derived from T cells, B-cell-depleted T cells, or PBMCs.

Germline V gives CDR1 SGHRS, CDR2 YFSETQ. Trimming removed 7 bases from V and 0 bases from J; junction bases left unmatched: 13. The length of the CDR3 is 19 residues. Material: peripheral blood. This TCR came from a woman aged 40 to 50 with acute or convalescent COVID-19. The chain is built from TRBV5-1 and TRBJ2-3; 14 positions agree with TRBD2. Here the CDR3 DNA reads TGCGCCAGCGCCCGGCTTGGACTAGCGGGGGGAGCTAGCACAGATACGCAGTATTTT. Translated, it gives CASARLGLAGGASTDTQYF.